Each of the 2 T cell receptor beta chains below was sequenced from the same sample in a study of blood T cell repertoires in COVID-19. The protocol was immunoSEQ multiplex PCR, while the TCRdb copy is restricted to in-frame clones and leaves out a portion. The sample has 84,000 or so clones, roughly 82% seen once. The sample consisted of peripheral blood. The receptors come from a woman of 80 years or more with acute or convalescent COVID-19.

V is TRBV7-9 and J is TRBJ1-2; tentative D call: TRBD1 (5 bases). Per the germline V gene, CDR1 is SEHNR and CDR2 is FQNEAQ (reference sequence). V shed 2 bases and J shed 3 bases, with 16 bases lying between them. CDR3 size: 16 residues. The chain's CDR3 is CASSLKRSGRDYGYTF. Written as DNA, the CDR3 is TGTGCCAGCAGCTTAAAGAGGTCAGGGAGGGACTATGGCTACACCTTC.

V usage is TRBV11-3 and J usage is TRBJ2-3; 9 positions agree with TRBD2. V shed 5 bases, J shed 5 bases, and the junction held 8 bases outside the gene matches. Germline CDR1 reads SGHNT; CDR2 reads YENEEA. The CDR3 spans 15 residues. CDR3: CASSPRAGGIDTQYF. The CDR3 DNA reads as TGTGCCAGCAGCCCCCGGGCGGGGGGGATAGATACGCAGTATTTT.